The subject of this entry is one T cell receptor beta chain. Its antigen is not known. This sample is part of a study of CD8 T cells in Susac syndrome. Study results and limitations: It was acknowledged in the study that its TCR sequencing and HLA analysis involved a relatively small number of individuals.

TCR beta sequencing covered blood CD8+ and CD4+ T cells. The TEMRA cells underwent FACS enrichment, while the CD8+ and CD4+ T cells underwent negative isolation. RNA, at about 0.5 to 1 ug, was reverse transcribed with random hexamers. An immunoSEQ multiplex PCR amplified TCR beta CDR3 over 54 Vbeta and 13 Jbeta. TCRdb ran MiXCR on the immunoSEQ multiplex PCR reads and lists one entry per CDR3 protein. This table holds around 180,000 distinct CDR3 sequences, under 95% found once. The clonotype was recovered from a human donor with multiple sclerosis. The specimen sequenced was CD4+ T cells from PBMCs.

The CDR3 here is CASSLGQGIGQPQHF. In DNA, the CDR3 is TGTGCCAGCAGCTTGGGACAGGGGATCGGTCAGCCCCAGCATTTT. This chain links TRBV11-2 with TRBJ1-5, with TRBD1 matching 10 bases. CDR1 and CDR2 from the germline V gene are SGHAT and FQNNGV. This CDR3 is built from 15 residues. The V segment lost 3 bases and the J segment 6 bases; nucleotides outside the gene matches: 5.